What follows are 4 T cell receptor beta chains derived from one specimen sequenced in a study of T-cell reconstitution after alpha-beta-depleted transplantation in children. Unique molecular identifiers were used in preparing the TCRbeta library. TCRdb itself ran the PCR reads through MiXCR, one entry per CDR3 protein. The sample has around 250,000 distinct CDR3 sequences; 6.5% to 10% are singletons. The specimen was PBMCs, mostly from graft donor cells, collected 180 days after TCRalphabeta/CD19-depleted stem cell transplant. The receptor set was obtained from a male patient younger than 18 who had a stem cell transplant for acute lymphoblastic leukemia, so the T cells may come from the graft donor.

Many counts were recorded for this clonotype. The J gene is TRBJ2-2, the V gene TRBV7-6; 10 nucleotides match TRBD2. From germline, CDR1 is SGHVS and CDR2 FNYEAQ. There are 16 residues in the CDR3. V lost 6 bases to trimming and J lost 1 base; unmatched junction nucleotides: 5. CDR3 DNA sequence: TGTGCCAGCAGTTCCACTAGCGGGGTGAACACCGGGGAGCTGTTTTTT. Amino acids: CASSSTSGVNTGELFF.

This clonotype was recorded many times. The chain carries TRBV6-5 and TRBJ1-2; 9 bases line up with TRBD1. The V gene's germline CDR1 is MNHEY and CDR2 SVGAGI. With V trimmed by 0 bases and J by 7 bases, 6 bases remained unmatched. The CDR3 runs to 15 residues. Here the CDR3 DNA reads TGTGCCAGCAGTTACTCGCCACAGGGGGCCGGTGGCTACACCTTC. Translated: CASSYSPQGAGGYTF.

This clonotype was seen at least ten times. V usage is TRBV29-1 and J usage is TRBJ2-7, with TRBD1 matching 7 bases. The CDR3 runs 13 residues. Trimming at V came to 3 bases and at J to 2 bases, leaving 4 bases not matched to a gene. Germline V CDR1 and CDR2: SQVTM, ANQGSEA. CDR3 coding DNA: TGCAGCGTTGATGGGGACAGAACCTACGAGCAGTACTTC. Amino acids: CSVDGDRTYEQYF.

This clonotype was counted many times. The chain employs TRBV28 and TRBJ1-1; D not certain. Trimming removed 6 bases at V and 0 bases at J, with 2 bases between. From germline, CDR1 is MDHEN and CDR2 SYDVKM. This CDR3 contains 11 residues. As DNA, the CDR3 is TGTGCCAGCAGACTGAACACTGAAGCTTTCTTT. Translating it yields CASRLNTEAFF.